These 21 T cell receptor beta chains were all obtained from the same sample, sequenced in a study of T cell responses to AZD1222 COVID-19 vaccine. Method: immunoSEQ multiplex PCR; TCRdb's copy keeps in-frame clones and lacks some. The table includes 30,000 to 35,000 clones, under 90% detected once. Material: peripheral blood, obtained 28 days after the second AZD1222 dose. The receptors were gathered from an adult who received the AZD1222 COVID-19 vaccine.

The V call is TRBV12-3 or TRBV12-4, the J call TRBJ2-7, with a weak D call TRBD2 (6 bases). This CDR3 spans 13 amino acids. Between the trimmed V and J ends, which lost 8 bases and 0 bases, there was a span of 11 bases. CDR3 region: CASSLAHSYEQYF. In DNA, the CDR3 is TGTGCCAGCTCTCTAGCGCACTCCTACGAGCAGTACTTC.

Here the CDR3 reads CASSTRQGLDNSPLHF. CDR3 DNA: TGTGCCAGCAGCACCCGACAGGGGCTGGATAATTCACCCCTCCACTTT. V and J are TRBV7-8 and TRBJ1-6; 8 bases map to TRBD1. From germline, CDR1 is SGHVS and CDR2 FQNEAQ. The V and J ends lost 5 bases and 5 bases, in that order; junction bases with no gene match: 8. The CDR3 is 16 residues long. The variable domain in full, with the rest retrieved from reference TRBV7-8 and TRBJ1-6, is GAGVSQSPRYKVAKRGQDVALRCDPISGHVSLFWYQQALGQGPEFLTYFQNEAQLDKSGLPSDRFFAERPEGSVSTLKIQRTQQEDSAVYLCASSTRQGLDNSPLHFGNGTRLTVT.

A single count supports this clone. This sequence joins TRBV25-1 and TRBJ2-7; TRBD1 matches at 11 bases. Germline values: CDR1 MGHDK, CDR2 SYGVNS. J was trimmed by 13 bases and V by 3 bases; bases with no gene match: 8. There are 13 residues in the CDR3. CDR3 nucleotides: TGTGCCAGCAGTGAGATTTCCGGGACAGGGGGTTACTTC. Translated: CASSEISGTGGYF.

The V call is TRBV11-3, the J call TRBJ2-2; D gene ambiguous. V was trimmed by 1 base and J by 6 bases, leaving 6 bases between them. Germline CDR1 SGHNT, CDR2 YENEEA. This CDR3 spans 13 amino acids. The CDR3 bases are TGTGCCAGCAGCTTAGTGAGGTCCGGGGAGCTGTTTTTT. Translating it yields CASSLVRSGELFF.

CDR3 amino acids: CASSYSTGGGYTF. The CDR3 DNA follows: TGTGCCAGCAGTTACTCGACAGGGGGCGGCTACACCTTC. The chain has TRBV6-5 and TRBJ1-2, with TRBD1 matching over 10 bases. Germline V gene data show CDR1 as MNHEY and CDR2 as SVGAGI. V shed 0 bases and J 8 bases; nucleotides not matched to a gene: 0. CDR3 length: 13 amino acids.

The rearrangement uses TRBV10-3 and TRBJ2-7; 11 bases line up with TRBD2. The CDR3 runs 16 residues. In germline, CDR1 is ENHRY, CDR2 SYGVKD. After removal of 5 bases from V and 0 bases from J, the junction contained 6 bases not matched to a gene. The CDR3: CAISSPSGRSSYEQYF. The CDR3 nucleotides read TGTGCCATCAGTAGCCCTAGCGGGAGGTCCTCCTACGAGCAGTACTTC.

V is TRBV9 and J is TRBJ1-2; D remains unclear. Trimming took off 8 bases at V and 8 bases at J, with 16 bases between the two ends. The CDR3 totals 12 residues. The germline gives CDR1 SGDLS, CDR2 YYNGEE. In nucleotides, the CDR3 is TGTGCCAGTGGATCCACCCGATGGGGCTACACCTTC. Its translation is CASGSTRWGYTF.

V and J are TRBV9 and TRBJ2-3, with 9 bases that match TRBD1. The CDR3 loop spans 16 amino acids. V shed 3 bases and J 4 bases; nucleotides not matched to a gene: 9. Germline CDR1 is SGDLS and CDR2 is YYNGEE. The CDR3 nucleotides are TGTGCCAGCAGCGCCCTGGGACAGGGATGGGCAGATACGCAGTATTTT. Amino acid sequence: CASSALGQGWADTQYF.

This chain uses TRBV27 with TRBJ2-3; D tentatively reads TRBD1 or TRBD2 (5 bases each). CDR3 length equals 14 residues. Germline lookup yields CDR1 MNHEY and CDR2 SMNVEV (reference sequence). Between the trimmed V and J ends, which lost 6 bases and 5 bases, there was a span of 15 bases. CDR3 region: CASSPGRPEDTQYF. For the CDR3, the DNA is TGTGCCAGCAGCCCGGGGCGGCCGGAAGATACGCAGTATTTT.

The chain couples TRBV7-2 to TRBJ2-1, with D uncertain. The CDR3 is 13 amino acids. Germline V gene data show CDR1 as SGHTA and CDR2 as FQGNSA. V was trimmed by 1 base and J by 7 bases, leaving 8 bases between them. CDR3 residues: CASSLGSWNEQFF. The CDR3, as DNA: TGTGCCAGCAGCTTAGGATCATGGAATGAGCAGTTCTTC.

This chain joins TRBV5-1 and TRBJ2-1, with TRBD1 as a possible D gene (5 bases). CDR1 is SGHRS, CDR2 YFSETQ, per germline. V was shortened by 0 bases and J by 0 bases, with 7 bases between the two germline ends. The CDR3 loop spans 15 amino acids. CDR3 in DNA: TGCGCCAGCAGCTTGGAGGGGAACTCCTACAATGAGCAGTTCTTC. Protein product: CASSLEGNSYNEQFF.

The chain employs TRBV30 and TRBJ2-7; 7 bases line up with TRBD1. The CDR3 consists of 14 residues. With V trimmed by 0 bases and J by 4 bases, 6 bases remained unmatched. CDR1 is GTSNPN, CDR2 SVGIG, per germline (reference sequence). The CDR3 loop is CAWSVSRGIYEQYF. The CDR3 DNA is TGTGCCTGGAGTGTAAGCAGGGGGATTTACGAGCAGTACTTC.

The rearrangement joins TRBV30 to TRBJ2-7; D tentatively reads TRBD1 or TRBD2 (7 bases each). CDR1 is GTSNPN and CDR2 is SVGIG in the germline V gene (reference sequence). This CDR3 is 15 amino acids long. Trimming took 2 bases from V and 6 from J, leaving 20 bases between them. The DNA for the CDR3 is TGTGCCTGGAGTATCCGACAGGGTCCGGGAGGCGAGCAGTACTTC. It codes for CAWSIRQGPGGEQYF.

The chain joins TRBV29-1 to TRBJ2-5; D perhaps matches TRBD2 (6 bases). Germline CDR1 is SQVTM and CDR2 is ANQGSEA. This CDR3 region has 16 residues. V was shortened by 2 bases and J by 0 bases, with 16 bases between the two germline ends. CDR3 region: CSVEKGGARYQETQYF. As DNA, the CDR3 is TGCAGCGTTGAAAAGGGCGGGGCCCGGTACCAAGAGACCCAGTACTTC.

Only one count was recorded for this clone. The chain employs TRBV19 and TRBJ1-2; TRBD1 might be the D (5 bases). V lost 5 bases, J lost 4 bases, and 17 bases lay in between. CDR3 length: 15 amino acids. Germline V lookup: CDR1 LNHDA, CDR2 SQIVND (reference sequence). The CDR3 DNA follows: TGTGCCAGTAGTGTTCTTGGGGGAGTTGGCTATGGCTACACCTTC. Translating gives CASSVLGGVGYGYTF.

The rearrangement uses TRBV5-8 and TRBJ1-2; D gene ambiguous. Germline assignment: CDR1 SGHTS and CDR2 YDEGEE. The CDR3 contains 11 residues. V was cut by 5 bases and J by 3 bases, with 5 bases left in between. In nucleotides, the CDR3 is TGTGCCAGCAGTTTAGACTATGGCTACACCTTC. Protein product: CASSLDYGYTF. The full variable domain, rest sourced from reference TRBV5-8 and TRBJ1-2, is EAGVTQSPTHLIKTRGQQATLRCSPISGHTSVYWYQQALGLGLQFLLWYDEGEERNRGNFPPRFSGRQFPNYSSELNVNALELEDSALYLCASSLDYGYTFGSGTRLTVV.

The chain is built from TRBV11-2 and TRBJ1-1; possible D gene TRBD1, 6 bases. V was clipped by 5 bases and J by 1 base, with 11 bases between them. The CDR3 sequence is 14 residues long. Germline loops: CDR1 SGHAT, CDR2 FQNNGV. CDR3 DNA: TGTGCCAGCAGCCTCCGGGGGCCGAACACTGAAGCTTTCTTT. It codes for CASSLRGPNTEAFF. Supplemented by reference TRBV11-2 and TRBJ1-1, the full variable domain reads EAGVAQSPRYKIIEKRQSVAFWCNPISGHATLYWYQQILGQGPKLLIQFQNNGVVDDSQLPKDRFSAERLKGVDSTLKIQPAKLEDSAVYLCASSLRGPNTEAFFGQGTRLTVV.

The rearrangement joins TRBV6-5 to TRBJ1-1, with D maybe TRBD1 (6 bases). Trimming took off 6 bases at V and 1 base at J, with 12 bases between the two ends. Germline assignment: CDR1 MNHEY and CDR2 SVGAGI. The CDR3 is made up of 14 amino acids. The CDR3 protein is CASRPGQPNTEAFF. CDR3 bases: TGTGCCAGCAGACCGGGACAACCGAACACTGAAGCTTTCTTT.

The chain employs TRBV19 and TRBJ2-1; possibly TRBD2 for D (6 bases). Germline V gene lookup returns CDR1 LNHDA and CDR2 SQIVND (reference sequence). This CDR3 comprises 15 residues. V dropped 6 bases and J dropped 3 bases, with 15 bases sitting between them. As DNA, the CDR3 is TGTGCCAGTAGAAGGGCTAGCGACAGCTACAATGAGCAGTTCTTC. This codes for CASRRASDSYNEQFF.

The V gene is TRBV6-2 or TRBV6-3, the J gene TRBJ1-4; TRBD1 matches 7 bases. The V gene end was trimmed by 6 bases and the J gene end by 0 bases; junction bases not matched to a gene: 13. Germline V gene sequence: CDR1 MNHEY, CDR2 SVGEGT. The CDR3 is made up of 18 amino acids. The CDR3 reads CASSPRGTVFATNEKLFF. CDR3 coding DNA: TGTGCCAGCAGCCCTCGGGGGACAGTCTTTGCAACTAATGAAAAACTGTTTTTT.

The chain joins TRBV6-5 to TRBJ2-7, with D tentatively TRBD1 (6 bases). The CDR3 sequence is 12 residues long. Trimming took 6 bases from V and 4 from J, leaving 10 bases between them. Germline V gene data show CDR1 as MNHEY and CDR2 as SVGAGI. The CDR3 is CASSRTVYEQYF. The DNA for the CDR3 is TGTGCCAGCAGCCGGACAGTTTACGAGCAGTACTTC.